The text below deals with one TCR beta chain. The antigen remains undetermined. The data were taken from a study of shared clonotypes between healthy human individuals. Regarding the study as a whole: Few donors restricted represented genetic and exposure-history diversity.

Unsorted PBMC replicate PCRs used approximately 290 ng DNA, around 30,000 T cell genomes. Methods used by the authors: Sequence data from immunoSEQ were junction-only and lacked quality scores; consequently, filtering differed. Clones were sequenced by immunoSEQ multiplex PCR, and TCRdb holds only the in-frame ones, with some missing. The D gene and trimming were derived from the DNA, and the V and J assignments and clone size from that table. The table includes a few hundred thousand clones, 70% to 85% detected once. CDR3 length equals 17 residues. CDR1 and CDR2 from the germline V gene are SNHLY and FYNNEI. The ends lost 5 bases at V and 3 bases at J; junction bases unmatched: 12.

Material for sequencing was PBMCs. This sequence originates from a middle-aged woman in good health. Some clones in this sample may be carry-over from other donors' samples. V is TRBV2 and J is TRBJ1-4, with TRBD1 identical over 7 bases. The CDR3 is CASSRTGARGANEKLFF. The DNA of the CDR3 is TGTGCCAGCAGTCGCACAGGGGCGCGCGGGGCTAATGAAAAACTGTTTTTT.